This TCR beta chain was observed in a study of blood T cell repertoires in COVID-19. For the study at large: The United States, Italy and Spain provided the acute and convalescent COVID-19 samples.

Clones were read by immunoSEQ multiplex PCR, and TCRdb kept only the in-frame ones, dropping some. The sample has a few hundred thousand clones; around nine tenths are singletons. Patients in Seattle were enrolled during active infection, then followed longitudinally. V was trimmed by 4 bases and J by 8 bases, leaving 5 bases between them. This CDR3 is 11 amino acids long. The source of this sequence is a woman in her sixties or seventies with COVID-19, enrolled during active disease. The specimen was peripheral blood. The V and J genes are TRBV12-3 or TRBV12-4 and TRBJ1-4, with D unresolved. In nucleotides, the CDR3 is TGTGCCAGCAGTTCGGTAGAAAAACTGTTTTTT. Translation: CASSSVEKLFF.